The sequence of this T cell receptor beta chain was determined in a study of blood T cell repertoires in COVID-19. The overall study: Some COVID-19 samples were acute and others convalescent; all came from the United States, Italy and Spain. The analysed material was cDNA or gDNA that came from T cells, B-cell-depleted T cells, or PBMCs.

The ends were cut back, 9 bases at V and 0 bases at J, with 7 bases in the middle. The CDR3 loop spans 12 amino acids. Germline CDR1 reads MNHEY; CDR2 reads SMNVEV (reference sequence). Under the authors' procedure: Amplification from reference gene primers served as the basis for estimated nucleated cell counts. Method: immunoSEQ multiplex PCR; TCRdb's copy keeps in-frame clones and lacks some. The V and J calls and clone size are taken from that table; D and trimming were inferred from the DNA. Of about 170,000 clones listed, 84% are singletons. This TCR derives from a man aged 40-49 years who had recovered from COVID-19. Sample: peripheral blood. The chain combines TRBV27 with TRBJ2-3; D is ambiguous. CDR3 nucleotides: TGTGCCAGTGCCACTAGCACAGATACGCAGTATTTT. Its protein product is CASATSTDTQYF.